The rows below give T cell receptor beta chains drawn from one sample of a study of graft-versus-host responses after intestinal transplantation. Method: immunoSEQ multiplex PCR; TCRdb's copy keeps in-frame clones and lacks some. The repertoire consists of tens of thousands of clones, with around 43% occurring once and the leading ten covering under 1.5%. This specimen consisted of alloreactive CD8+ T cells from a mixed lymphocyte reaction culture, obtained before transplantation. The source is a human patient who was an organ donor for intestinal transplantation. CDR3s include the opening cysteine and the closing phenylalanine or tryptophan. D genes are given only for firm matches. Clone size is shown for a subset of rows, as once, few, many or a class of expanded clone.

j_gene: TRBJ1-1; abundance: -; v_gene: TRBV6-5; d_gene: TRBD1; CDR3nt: TGTGCCAGCAGTTGGGACAGGGCATACACTGAAGCTTTCTTT; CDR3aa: CASSWDRAYTEAFF
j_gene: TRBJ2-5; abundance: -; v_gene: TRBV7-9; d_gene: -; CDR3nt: TGTGCCAGCAGTCCGGGCCCCCGGGGGGAGACCCAGTACTTC; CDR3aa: CASSPGPRGETQYF
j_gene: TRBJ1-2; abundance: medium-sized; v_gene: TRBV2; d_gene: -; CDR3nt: TGTGCCAGCAGTGAAGTCGGCTATGGCTACACCTTC; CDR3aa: CASSEVGYGYTF
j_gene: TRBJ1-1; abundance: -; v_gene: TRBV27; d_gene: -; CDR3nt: TGTGCCAGCAGTTGGGGAGGAGACGCTGAAGCTTTCTTT; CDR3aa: CASSWGGDAEAFF
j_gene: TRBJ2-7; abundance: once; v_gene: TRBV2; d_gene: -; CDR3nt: TGTGCCAGCAGTCCAGGGCCCGGATACGAGCAGTACTTC; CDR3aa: CASSPGPGYEQYF
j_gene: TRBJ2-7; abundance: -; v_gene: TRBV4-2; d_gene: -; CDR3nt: TGTGCCAGCAGCTTGTCAGACGTAGCTAGCTCCTACGAGCAGTACTTC; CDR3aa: CASSLSDVASSYEQYF
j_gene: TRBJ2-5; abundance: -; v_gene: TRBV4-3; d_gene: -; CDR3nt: TGCGCCAGCAGCCAAGCACCAGCGGGCCTCCAAGAGACCCAGTACTTC; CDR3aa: CASSQAPAGLQETQYF
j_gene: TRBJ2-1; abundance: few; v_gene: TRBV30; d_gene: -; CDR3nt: TGTGCCTGGAGCAGCGCAAACAATGAGCAGTTCTTC; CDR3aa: CAWSSANNEQFF
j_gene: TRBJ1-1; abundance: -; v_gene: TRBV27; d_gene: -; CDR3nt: TGTGCCAGCAGATATAGTGTGAACACTGAAGCTTTCTTT; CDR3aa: CASRYSVNTEAFF
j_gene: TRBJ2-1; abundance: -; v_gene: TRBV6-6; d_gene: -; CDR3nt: TGTGCCACCACCCCCTTCGGGACGCCTTCGTTCTTC; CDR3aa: CATTPFGTPSFF
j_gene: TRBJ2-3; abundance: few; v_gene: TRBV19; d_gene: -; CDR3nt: TGTGCCAGTAGTATAGTGCCCGGCGATACGCAGTATTTT; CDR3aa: CASSIVPGDTQYF
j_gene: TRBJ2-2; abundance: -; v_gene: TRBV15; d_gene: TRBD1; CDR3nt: TGTGCCACCTGGAAACCGGGACAGGGGGCCGGGGAGCTGTTTTTT; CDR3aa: CATWKPGQGAGELFF
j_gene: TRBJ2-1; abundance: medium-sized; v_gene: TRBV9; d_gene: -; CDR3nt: TGTGCCAGCAGCGTAGTTTCAGCAGATGAGCAGTTCTTC; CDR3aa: CASSVVSADEQFF
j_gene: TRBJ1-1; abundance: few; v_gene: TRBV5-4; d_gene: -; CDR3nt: TGTGCCAGCAGCCAAGAACGGCTCACTGAAGCTTTCTTT; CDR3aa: CASSQERLTEAFF
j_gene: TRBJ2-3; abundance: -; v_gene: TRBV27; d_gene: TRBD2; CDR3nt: TGTGCCAGCAGTTTATTGGCTATTGGGGCGGGAGGGCGGACAGATACGCAGTATTTT; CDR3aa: CASSLLAIGAGGRTDTQYF
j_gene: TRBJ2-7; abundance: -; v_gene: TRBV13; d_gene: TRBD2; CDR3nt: TGTGCCAGCAGCTCGACACTAGCGGGGTTGGTCGAGCAGTACTTC; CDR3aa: CASSSTLAGLVEQYF
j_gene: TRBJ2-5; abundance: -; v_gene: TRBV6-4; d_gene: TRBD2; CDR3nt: TGTGCCAGCAGACCCGGGAATATGTCGACGTATAGCGGGATAGTAGAGACCCAGTACTTC; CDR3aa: CASRPGNMSTYSGIVETQYF
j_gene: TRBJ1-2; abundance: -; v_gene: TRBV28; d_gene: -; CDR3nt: TGTGCCAGCAGTTTACCGGCAGGGTACGGCTACACCTTC; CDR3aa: CASSLPAGYGYTF
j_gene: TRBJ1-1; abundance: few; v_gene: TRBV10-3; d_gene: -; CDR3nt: TGTGCCATCAGTCAGGGAGAGGGGATGAACACTGAAGCTTTCTTT; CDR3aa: CAISQGEGMNTEAFF
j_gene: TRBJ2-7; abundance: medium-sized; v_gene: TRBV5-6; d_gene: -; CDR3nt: TGTGCCAGCAGCTTGGGAGTAGGAGGCCACTACGAGCAGTACTTC; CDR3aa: CASSLGVGGHYEQYF
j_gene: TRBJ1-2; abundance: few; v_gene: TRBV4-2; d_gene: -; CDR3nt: TGTGCCAGCAGCCAAGGGAGGGGGGATAACTATGGCTACACCTTC; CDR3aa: CASSQGRGDNYGYTF
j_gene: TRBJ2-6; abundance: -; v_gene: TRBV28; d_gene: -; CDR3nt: TGTGCCAGCAGTCCGACGGTCTCTGGGGCCAACGTCCTGACTTTC; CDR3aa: CASSPTVSGANVLTF
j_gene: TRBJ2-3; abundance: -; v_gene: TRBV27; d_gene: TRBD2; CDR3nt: TGTGCCAGCAGCCTTGGGACTAGCGAGAGCACAGATACGCAGTATTTT; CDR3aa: CASSLGTSESTDTQYF
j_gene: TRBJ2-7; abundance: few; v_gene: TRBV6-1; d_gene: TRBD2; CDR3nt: TGTGCCAGCAGCCTAGCGGGAGGAAGGGAGCAGTACTTC; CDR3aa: CASSLAGGREQYF
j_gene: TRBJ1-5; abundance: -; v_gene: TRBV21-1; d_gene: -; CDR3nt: TGTGCCAGCAGCCCAGCCGCAGGTATCAATCAGCCCCAGCATTTT; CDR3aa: CASSPAAGINQPQHF
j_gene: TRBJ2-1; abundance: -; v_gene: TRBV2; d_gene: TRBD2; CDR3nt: TGTGCCAGCAGTGGGACCAGGGCAGATAGCGGGAGGGACAATGAGCAGTTCTTC; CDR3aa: CASSGTRADSGRDNEQFF
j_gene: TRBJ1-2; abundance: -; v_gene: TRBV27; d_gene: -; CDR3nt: TGTGCCAGTCAGCAGCCTAACTATGGCTACACCTTC; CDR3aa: CASQQPNYGYTF
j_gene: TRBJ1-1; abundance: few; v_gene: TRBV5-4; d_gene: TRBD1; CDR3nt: TGTGCCAGCAGCTTGGCCGACAGGGGGCCAGGAGCTTTCTTT; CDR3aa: CASSLADRGPGAFF
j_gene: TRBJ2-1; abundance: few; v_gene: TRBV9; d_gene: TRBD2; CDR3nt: TGTGCCAGCAGCACCAGGACTAGCGGGACTAAATACAATGAGCAGTTCTTC; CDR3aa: CASSTRTSGTKYNEQFF
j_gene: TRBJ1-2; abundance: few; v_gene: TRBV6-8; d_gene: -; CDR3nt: TGTGCCAGCAGTTACTCTACAGGTTCATCCTATGGCTACACCTTC; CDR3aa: CASSYSTGSSYGYTF
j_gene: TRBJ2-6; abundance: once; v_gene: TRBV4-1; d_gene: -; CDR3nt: TGCGCCAGCAGCGTCCGACACTACTCTGGGGCCAACGTCCTGACTTTC; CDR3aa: CASSVRHYSGANVLTF
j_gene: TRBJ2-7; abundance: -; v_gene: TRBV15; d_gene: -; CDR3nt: TGTGCCACCAGCATAGGCTTATACTACGAGCAGTACTTC; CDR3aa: CATSIGLYYEQYF
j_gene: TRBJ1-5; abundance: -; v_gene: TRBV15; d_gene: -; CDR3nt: TGTGCCACCAGCAGAGACAGGGGAATGCATCAGCCCCAGCATTTT; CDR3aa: CATSRDRGMHQPQHF
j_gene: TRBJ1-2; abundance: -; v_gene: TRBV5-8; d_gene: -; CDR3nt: TGTGCCAGCAGCTTTCCGGGATACTATGGCTACACCTTC; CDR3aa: CASSFPGYYGYTF
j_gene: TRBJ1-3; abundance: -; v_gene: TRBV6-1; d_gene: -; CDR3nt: TGTGCCAGCCGACACGGGGGCGATGGAAACACCATATATTTT; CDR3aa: CASRHGGDGNTIYF
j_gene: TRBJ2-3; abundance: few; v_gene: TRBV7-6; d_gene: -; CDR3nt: TGTGCCAGCAGCGTCAGGGAGGATACGCAGTATTTT; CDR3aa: CASSVREDTQYF
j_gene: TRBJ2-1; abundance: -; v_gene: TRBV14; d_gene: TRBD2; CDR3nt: TGTGCCAGCAGCCAAGTTAGCGGGGCCTACAATGAGCAGTTCTTC; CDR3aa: CASSQVSGAYNEQFF
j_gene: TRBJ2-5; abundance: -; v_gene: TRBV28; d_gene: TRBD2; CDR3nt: TGTGCCACCAATTTCGTACAGACTAGCGGGAGATCGGAGACCCAGTACTTC; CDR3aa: CATNFVQTSGRSETQYF
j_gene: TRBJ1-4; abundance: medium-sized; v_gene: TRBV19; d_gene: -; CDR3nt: TGTGCCAGTACCCCGAGGGGGGCCGATGAAAAACTGTTTTTT; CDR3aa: CASTPRGADEKLFF
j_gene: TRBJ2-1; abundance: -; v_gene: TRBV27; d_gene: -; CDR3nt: TGTGCCAGCAGTTTACAAGGGGTCCATGAGCAGTTCTTC; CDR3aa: CASSLQGVHEQFF
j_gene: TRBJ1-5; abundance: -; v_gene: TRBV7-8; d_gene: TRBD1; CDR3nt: TGTGCCAGCAGCTTAGGGGGTGGGGGACAGGGGCAACTGCCCCAGCATTTT; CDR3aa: CASSLGGGGQGQLPQHF
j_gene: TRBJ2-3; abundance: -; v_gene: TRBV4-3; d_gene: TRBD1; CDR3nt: TGCGCCAGCAGCCAAGACGGACCGGGACAGGGGGAATCAGATACGCAGTATTTT; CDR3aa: CASSQDGPGQGESDTQYF
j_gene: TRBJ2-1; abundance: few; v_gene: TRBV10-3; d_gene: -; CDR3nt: TGTGCCATCACCTCGACCGACAGGCAGCAGTTCTTC; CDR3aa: CAITSTDRQQFF
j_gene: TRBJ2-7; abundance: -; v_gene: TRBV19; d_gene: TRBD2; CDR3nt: TGTGCCAGTAGTGTGACTAGCGGGAGGTTCGACGAGCAGTACTTC; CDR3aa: CASSVTSGRFDEQYF
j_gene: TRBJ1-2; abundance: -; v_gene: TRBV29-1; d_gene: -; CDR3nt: TGCAGCGCCTCCGGGGGGTACGGCTACACCTTC; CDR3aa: CSASGGYGYTF
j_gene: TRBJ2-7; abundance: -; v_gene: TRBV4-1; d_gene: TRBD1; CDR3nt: TGCGCCAGCAGCCAACCGGGACAGCTTTTTCTCGAGCAGTACTTC; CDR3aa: CASSQPGQLFLEQYF
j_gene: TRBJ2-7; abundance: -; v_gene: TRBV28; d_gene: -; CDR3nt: TGTGCCAGCAGTTTATTTGGGACGCCCTACGAGCAGTACTTC; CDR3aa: CASSLFGTPYEQYF
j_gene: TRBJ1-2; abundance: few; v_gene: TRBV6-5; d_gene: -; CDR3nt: TGTGCCAGCAGTTACTCAGGGAACTATGGCTACACCTTC; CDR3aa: CASSYSGNYGYTF
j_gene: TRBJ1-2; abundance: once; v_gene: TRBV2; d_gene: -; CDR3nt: TGTGCCAGCAGTAACCAGGGGCGATACTATGGCTACACCTTC; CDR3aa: CASSNQGRYYGYTF
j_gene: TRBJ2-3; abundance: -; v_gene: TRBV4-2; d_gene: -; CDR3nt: TGTGCCAGCAGCGGAAAGCGGTCCCCCACAGATACGCAGTATTTT; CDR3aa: CASSGKRSPTDTQYF